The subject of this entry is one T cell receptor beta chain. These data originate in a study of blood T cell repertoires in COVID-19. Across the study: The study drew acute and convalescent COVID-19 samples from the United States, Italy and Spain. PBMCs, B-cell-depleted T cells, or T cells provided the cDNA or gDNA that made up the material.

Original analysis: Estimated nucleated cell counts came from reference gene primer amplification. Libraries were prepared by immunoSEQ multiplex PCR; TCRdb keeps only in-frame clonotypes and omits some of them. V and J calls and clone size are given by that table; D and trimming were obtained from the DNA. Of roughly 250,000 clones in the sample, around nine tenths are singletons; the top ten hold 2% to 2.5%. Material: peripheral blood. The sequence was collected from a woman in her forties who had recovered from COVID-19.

The CDR3 loop is CASSHRDAGELFF. The CDR3 DNA is TGCGCCAGCAGCCACAGGGATGCCGGGGAGCTGTTTTTT. V is TRBV4-3 and J is TRBJ2-2; perhaps TRBD1 as D (5 bases). CDR3 length equals 13 residues. Trimming removed 3 bases at V and 6 bases at J, with 8 bases between. Germline assignment: CDR1 LGHNA and CDR2 YSLEER.